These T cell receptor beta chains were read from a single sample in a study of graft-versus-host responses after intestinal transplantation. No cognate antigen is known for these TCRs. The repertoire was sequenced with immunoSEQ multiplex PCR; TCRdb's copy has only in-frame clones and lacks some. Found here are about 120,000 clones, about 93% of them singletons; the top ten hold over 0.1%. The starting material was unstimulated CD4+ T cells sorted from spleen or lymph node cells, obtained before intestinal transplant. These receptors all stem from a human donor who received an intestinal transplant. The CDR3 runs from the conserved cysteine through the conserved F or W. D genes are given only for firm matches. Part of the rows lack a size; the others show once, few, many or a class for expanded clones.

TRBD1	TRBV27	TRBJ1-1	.	TGTGCCAGCAGTCTGCGGACAGGGCGGAACACTGAAGCTTTCTTT	CASSLRTGRNTEAFF
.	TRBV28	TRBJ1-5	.	TGTGCCAGCTTAGGGGGATCTAGCAATCAGCCCCAGCATTTT	CASLGGSSNQPQHF
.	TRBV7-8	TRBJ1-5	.	TGTGCCAGCAGCTCCCCAGGCGGGGGCAATCAGCCCCAGCATTTT	CASSSPGGGNQPQHF
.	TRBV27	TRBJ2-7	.	TGTGCCAGCAGTTTACGGCCCTTAGCGGATTACTCCTACGAGCAGTACTTC	CASSLRPLADYSYEQYF
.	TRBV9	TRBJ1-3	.	TGTGCCAGCGGCGGGTCGCTGGGAAACACCATATATTTT	CASGGSLGNTIYF
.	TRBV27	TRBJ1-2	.	TGTGCCAGCAGTTTCTTGGCGGGGAAGCTTAACTATGGCTACACCTTC	CASSFLAGKLNYGYTF
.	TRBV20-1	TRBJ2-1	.	TGCAGTGTAGGCCCCTACAATGAGCAGTTCTTC	CSVGPYNEQFF
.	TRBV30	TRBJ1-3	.	TGTGCCTGGAGTGTAGGGTGGGGCCCGCGCTCTGGAAACACCATATATTTT	CAWSVGWGPRSGNTIYF
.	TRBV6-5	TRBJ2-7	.	TGTGCCAGCAGTTACTCCGTGGGGAGTTCATCCTACGAGCAGTACTTC	CASSYSVGSSSYEQYF
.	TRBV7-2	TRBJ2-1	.	TGTGCCAGCAGCTTAGCGGCGAGAGGGAATGAGCAGTTCTTC	CASSLAARGNEQFF
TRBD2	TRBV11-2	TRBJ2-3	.	TGTGCCAGCAGCTTAGATATGCTAGCGGGGGGGGATACGCAGTATTTT	CASSLDMLAGGDTQYF
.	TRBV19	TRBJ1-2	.	TGTGCCAGTAGTATAGTCGCAGGGAAAGGCTATGGCTACACCTTC	CASSIVAGKGYGYTF
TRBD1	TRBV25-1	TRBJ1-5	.	TGTGCCAGCTCTGCCTCGGGACAGGGGCTACGGCCCCAGCATTTT	CASSASGQGLRPQHF
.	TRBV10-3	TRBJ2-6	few	TGTGCCATCAGGGGGTCCGGTGGGGCCAACGTCCTGACTTTC	CAIRGSGGANVLTF
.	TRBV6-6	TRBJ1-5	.	TGTGCCAGCAGTTACTCGAAGGGGGGGATCAATCAGCCCCAGCATTTT	CASSYSKGGINQPQHF
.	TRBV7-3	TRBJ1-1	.	TGTGCCAGCAGCTGGGGACAGAACACTGAAGCTTTCTTT	CASSWGQNTEAFF
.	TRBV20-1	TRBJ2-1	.	TGCAGTGCGCGGAGGTTAGATGAGCAGTTCTTC	CSARRLDEQFF
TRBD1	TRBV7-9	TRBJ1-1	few	TGTGCCAGCAGCTCACAGGACAGGCGTAACACTGAAGCTTTCTTT	CASSSQDRRNTEAFF
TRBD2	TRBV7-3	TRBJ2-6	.	TGTGCCAGCAGCTTAACGGGGACTAGCGCTGGGGCCAACGTCCTGACTTTC	CASSLTGTSAGANVLTF
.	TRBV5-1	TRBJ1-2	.	TGCGCCAGCAGCCTCCGGATCAATCGTGGCTACACCTTC	CASSLRINRGYTF
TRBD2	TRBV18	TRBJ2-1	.	TGTGCCAGCTCACCCGGGACTAGCGGGAGGGCCTACAATGAGCAGTTCTTC	CASSPGTSGRAYNEQFF
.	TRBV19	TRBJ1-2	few	TGTGCCAGTAGTAAGGCGGGGGGCTTCTATGGCTACACCTTC	CASSKAGGFYGYTF
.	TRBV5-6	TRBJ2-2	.	TGTGCCAGCAGCTTGGGCAAGCGGGTGAACACCGGGGAGCTGTTTTTT	CASSLGKRVNTGELFF
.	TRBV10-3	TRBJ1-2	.	TGTGCCATCAGTGAGTCGAACTTGGGCTATGGCTACACCTTC	CAISESNLGYGYTF
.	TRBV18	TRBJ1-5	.	TGTGCCAGCTCACCAGCAGATGGCCAGCCCCAGCATTTT	CASSPADGQPQHF
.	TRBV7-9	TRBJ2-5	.	TGTGCCAGCAGCTTAGTAAACAGGGAGACGGAGCAGTACTTC	CASSLVNRETEQYF
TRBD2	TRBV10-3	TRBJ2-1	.	TGTGCCATCAGTGCCGTACTAGCGGGAGCAGGTAATGAGCAGTTCTTC	CAISAVLAGAGNEQFF